Below, one T cell receptor (beta chain) is given with its context. What it binds is unknown. This entry is derived from a study of T cell repertoires in cytomegalovirus infection. The wider study: Indications of both CMV infection and matching HLA type were provided by public TCR beta signatures.

Overall study findings and caveats: Carriers of CMV plus the relevant HLA were identified by cumulative public TCR beta family frequency. Predominance within the ex vivo response was attributable to HLA-C-restricted CMV-specific TCR beta clonotypes.

Germline V gene data show CDR1 as SNHLY and CDR2 as FYNNEI. Trimming cost V 3 bases and J 7 bases; bases outside gene matches: 8. The CDR3 is made up of 15 amino acids. TCRdb re-analysed the reads in MiXCR, keeping a single row per CDR3 protein. The sample consists of roughly 630,000 distinct CDR3 sequences, more than 20% of them appearing once. Sequenced input: CD8+ T cells from PBMCs. This sequence joins TRBV2 and TRBJ2-2; 7 nucleotides line up with TRBD2. The sequence was collected from a human donor in good health (CMV status not recorded). Some clones in this sample may be carry-over from other donors' samples. CDR3 coding DNA: TGTGCCAGCAGTGACCCGGGCGCGGGGGACGGGGAGCTGTTTTTT. Protein: CASSDPGAGDGELFF.